This TCR beta chain was found in a study of cytotoxic CD8 clonotypes in ibrutinib-treated CLL. Study-level background: Average yields of about 260,000 productive templates and 80,000 to 95,000 productive rearrangements characterized the samples.

Whole-study findings and limits: Patients had baseline clonality above age-matched healthy donors, and this clonality moved with circulating CD8+ T-cell counts. The clonality went up when patients responded to ibrutinib and dropped back toward baseline at progression.

Investigators sought sequencing depths of between 1 in 200,000 and 1 in 1 million T cells. Here immunoSEQ multiplex PCR was the method, and the copy in TCRdb shows in-frame clones only, minus some. The table lists around 200,000 clones, 60% to 80% of them singletons. Per germline, CDR1 SGHAT and CDR2 FQNNGV. The CDR3 is made up of 14 amino acids. Trimming shortened V by 2 bases and J by 6 bases, and 13 bases separated the two germline ends. Points on this clone: Its specificity is unknown.

Here the sequenced sample was PBMCs, taken after 12 months of ibrutinib treatment. This sequence was found in a human donor with chronic lymphocytic leukemia. The V and J genes are TRBV11-2 and TRBJ1-2; D is possibly TRBD1 (6 bases). CDR3 amino acids: CASSLTWGQDGYTF. The CDR3 DNA sequence: TGTGCCAGCAGCTTAACCTGGGGGCAGGATGGCTACACCTTC.